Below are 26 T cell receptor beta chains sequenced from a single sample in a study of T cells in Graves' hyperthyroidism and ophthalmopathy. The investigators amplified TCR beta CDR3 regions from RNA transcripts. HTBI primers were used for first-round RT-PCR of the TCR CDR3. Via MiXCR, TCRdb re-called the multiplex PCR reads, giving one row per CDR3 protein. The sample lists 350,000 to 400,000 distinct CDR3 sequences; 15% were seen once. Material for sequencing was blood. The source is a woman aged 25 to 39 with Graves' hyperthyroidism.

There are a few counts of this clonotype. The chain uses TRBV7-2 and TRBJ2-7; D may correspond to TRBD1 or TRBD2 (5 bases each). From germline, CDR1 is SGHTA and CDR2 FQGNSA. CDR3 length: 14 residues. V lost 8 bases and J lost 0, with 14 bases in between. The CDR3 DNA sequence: TGTGCCAGCGGTTTTGGGGGAAGCTCCTACGAGCAGTACTTC. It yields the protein CASGFGGSSYEQYF.

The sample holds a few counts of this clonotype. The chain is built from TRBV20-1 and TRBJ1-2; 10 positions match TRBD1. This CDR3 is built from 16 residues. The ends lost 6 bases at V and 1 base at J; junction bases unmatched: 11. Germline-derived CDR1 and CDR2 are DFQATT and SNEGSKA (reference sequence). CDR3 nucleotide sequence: TGCAGTGCCGAACGGACTGGGACAGGGGATAACTATGGCTACACCTTC. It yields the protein CSAERTGTGDNYGYTF.

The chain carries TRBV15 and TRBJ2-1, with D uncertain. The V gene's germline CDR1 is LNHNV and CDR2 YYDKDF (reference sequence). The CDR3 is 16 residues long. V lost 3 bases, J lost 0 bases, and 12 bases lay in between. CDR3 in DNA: TGTGCCACCAGCAGTATACGGAAGAGCTCCTACAATGAGCAGTTCTTC. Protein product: CATSSIRKSSYNEQFF.

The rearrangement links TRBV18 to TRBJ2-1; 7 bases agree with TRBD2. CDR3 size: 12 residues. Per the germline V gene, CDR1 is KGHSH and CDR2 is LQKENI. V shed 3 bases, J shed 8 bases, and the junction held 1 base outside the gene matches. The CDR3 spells CASSPGRDEQFF. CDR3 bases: TGTGCCAGCTCACCGGGGAGGGATGAGCAGTTCTTC.

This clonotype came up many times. In nucleotides, the CDR3 is TGTGCCAGCAGCCCGCTGGACAGCGTCTACAATGAGCAGTTCTTC. This encodes CASSPLDSVYNEQFF. This rearrangement joins TRBV11-2 to TRBJ2-1; D is possibly TRBD1 (6 bases). Trimming cost V 5 bases and J 3 bases, with 14 bases left between them. Germline V gene data show CDR1 as SGHAT and CDR2 as FQNNGV. The CDR3 has 15 residues.

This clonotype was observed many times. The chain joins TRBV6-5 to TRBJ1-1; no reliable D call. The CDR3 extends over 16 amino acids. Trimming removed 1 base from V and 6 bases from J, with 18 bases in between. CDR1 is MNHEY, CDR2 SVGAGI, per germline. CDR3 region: CASSYFPPGEEPEAFF. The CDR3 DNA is TGTGCCAGCAGTTACTTCCCCCCGGGAGAAGAGCCTGAAGCTTTCTTT.

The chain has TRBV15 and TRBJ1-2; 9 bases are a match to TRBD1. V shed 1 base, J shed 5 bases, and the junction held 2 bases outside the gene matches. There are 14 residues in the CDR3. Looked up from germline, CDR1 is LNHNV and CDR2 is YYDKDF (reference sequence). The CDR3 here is CATSRGGTGYGYTF. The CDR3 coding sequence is TGTGCCACCAGCAGAGGAGGGACAGGGTATGGCTACACCTTC.

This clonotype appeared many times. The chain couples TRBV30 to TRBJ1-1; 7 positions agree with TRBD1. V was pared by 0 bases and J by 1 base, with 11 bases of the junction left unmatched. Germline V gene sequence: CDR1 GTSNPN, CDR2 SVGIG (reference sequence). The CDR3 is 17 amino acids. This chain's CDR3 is CAWSVLLRGQRNTEAFF. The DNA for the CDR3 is TGTGCCTGGAGTGTTCTTCTACGGGGACAGAGGAACACTGAAGCTTTCTTT. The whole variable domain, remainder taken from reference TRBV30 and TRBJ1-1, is SQTIHQWPATLVQPVGSPLSLECTVEGTSNPNLYWYRQAAGRGLQLLFYSVGIGQISSEVPQNLSASRPQDRQFILSSKKLLLSDSGFYLCAWSVLLRGQRNTEAFFGQGTRLTVV.

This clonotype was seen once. CDR3 in amino acids: CASSWGLLGRLSGANVLTF. DNA for the CDR3: TGTGCCAGCAGCTGGGGGTTATTAGGCAGGCTGTCTGGGGCCAACGTCCTGACTTTC. The chain has TRBV5-4 and TRBJ2-6, with D perhaps matching TRBD1 or TRBD2 (5 bases each). CDR3 length: 19 residues. Germline V gene sequence: CDR1 SGHNT, CDR2 YYREEE (reference sequence). Trimming removed 3 bases from V and 1 base from J, with 20 bases in between.

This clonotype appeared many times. Here the CDR3 reads CASRRANTDTQYF. CDR3 in DNA: TGTGCCAGCAGGAGAGCGAACACAGATACGCAGTATTTT. This rearrangement joins TRBV2 to TRBJ2-3; D gene uncertain. Trimming pared 6 bases from V and 2 bases from J, leaving 9 bases between. CDR1 and CDR2 from the germline V gene are SNHLY and FYNNEI. This CDR3 contains 13 residues.

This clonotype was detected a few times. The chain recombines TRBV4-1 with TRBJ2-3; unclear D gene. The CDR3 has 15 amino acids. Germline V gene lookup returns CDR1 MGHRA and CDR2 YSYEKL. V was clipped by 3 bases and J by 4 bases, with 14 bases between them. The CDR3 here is CASSQDIPGADTQYF. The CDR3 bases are TGCGCCAGCAGCCAGGATATACCAGGAGCAGATACGCAGTATTTT.

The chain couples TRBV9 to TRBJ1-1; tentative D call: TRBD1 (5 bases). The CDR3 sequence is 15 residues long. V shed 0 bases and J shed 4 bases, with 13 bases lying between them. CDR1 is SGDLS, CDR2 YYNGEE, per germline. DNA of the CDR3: TGTGCCAGCAGCGTAGAGGGTGGTGGGGGCACTGAAGCTTTCTTT. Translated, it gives CASSVEGGGGTEAFF.

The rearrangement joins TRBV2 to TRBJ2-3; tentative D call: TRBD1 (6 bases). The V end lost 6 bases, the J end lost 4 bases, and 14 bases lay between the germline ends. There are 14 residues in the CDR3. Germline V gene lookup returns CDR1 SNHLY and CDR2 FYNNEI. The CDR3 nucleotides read TGTGCCAGCAGGGGGGCAGGGGAAGCAGATACGCAGTATTTT. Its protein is CASRGAGEADTQYF.

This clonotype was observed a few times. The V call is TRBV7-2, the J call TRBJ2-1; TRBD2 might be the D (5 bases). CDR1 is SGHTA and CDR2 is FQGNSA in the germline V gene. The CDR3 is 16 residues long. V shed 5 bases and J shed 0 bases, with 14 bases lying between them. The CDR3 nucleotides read TGTGCCAGCAGCCCAGAGGTAGCGAGCTCCTACAATGAGCAGTTCTTC. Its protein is CASSPEVASSYNEQFF.

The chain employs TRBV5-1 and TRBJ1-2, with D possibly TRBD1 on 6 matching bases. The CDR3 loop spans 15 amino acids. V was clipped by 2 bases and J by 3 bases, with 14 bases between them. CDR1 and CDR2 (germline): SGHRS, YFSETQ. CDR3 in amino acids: CASSFIPGAYYGYTF. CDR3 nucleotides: TGCGCCAGCAGCTTCATTCCGGGGGCCTACTATGGCTACACCTTC. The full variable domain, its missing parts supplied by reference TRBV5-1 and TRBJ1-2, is KAGVTQTPRYLIKTRGQQVTLSCSPISGHRSVSWYQQTPGQGLQFLFEYFSETQRNKGNFPGRFSGRQFSNSRSEMNVSTLELGDSALYLCASSFIPGAYYGYTFGSGTRLTVV.

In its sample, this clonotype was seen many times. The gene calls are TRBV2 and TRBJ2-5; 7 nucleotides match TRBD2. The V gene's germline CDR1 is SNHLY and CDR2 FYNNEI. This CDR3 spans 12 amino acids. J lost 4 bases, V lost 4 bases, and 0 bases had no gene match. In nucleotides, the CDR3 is TGTGCCAGCAGTGGGGGGGGAGAGACCCAGTACTTC. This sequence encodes CASSGGGETQYF.

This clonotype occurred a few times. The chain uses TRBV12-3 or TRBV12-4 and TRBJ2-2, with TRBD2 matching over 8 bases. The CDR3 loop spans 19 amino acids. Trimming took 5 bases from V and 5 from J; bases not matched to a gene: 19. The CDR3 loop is CASSLSRTSIQYRTGELFF. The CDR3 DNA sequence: TGTGCCAGCAGTCTTTCTCGGACTAGCATCCAATATCGGACCGGGGAGCTGTTTTTT.

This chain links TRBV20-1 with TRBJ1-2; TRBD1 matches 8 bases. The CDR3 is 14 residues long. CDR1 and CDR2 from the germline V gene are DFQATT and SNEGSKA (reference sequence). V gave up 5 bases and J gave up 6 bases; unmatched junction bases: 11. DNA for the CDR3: TGCAGTGCTGGCGGACAGGGTCTCTTAGATGGCTACACCTTC. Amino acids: CSAGGQGLLDGYTF.

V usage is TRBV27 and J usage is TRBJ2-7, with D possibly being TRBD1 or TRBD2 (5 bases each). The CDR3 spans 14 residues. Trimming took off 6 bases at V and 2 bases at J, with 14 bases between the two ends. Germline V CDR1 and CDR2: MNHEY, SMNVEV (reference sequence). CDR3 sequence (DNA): TGTGCCAGCAGGCAAAGGGACGGTACCTACGAGCAGTACTTC. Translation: CASRQRDGTYEQYF.

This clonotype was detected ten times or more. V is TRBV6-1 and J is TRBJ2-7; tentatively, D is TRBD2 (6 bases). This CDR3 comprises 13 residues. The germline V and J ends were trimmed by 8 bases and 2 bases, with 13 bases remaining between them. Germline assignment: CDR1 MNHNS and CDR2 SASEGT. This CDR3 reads CASALAHAYEQYF. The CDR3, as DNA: TGTGCCAGCGCCCTAGCGCACGCCTACGAGCAGTACTTC.

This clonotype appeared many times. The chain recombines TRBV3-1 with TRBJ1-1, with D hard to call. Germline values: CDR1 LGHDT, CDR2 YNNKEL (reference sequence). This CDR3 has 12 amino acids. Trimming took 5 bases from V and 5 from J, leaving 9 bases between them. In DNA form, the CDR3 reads TGTGCCAGCAGCGAGACACCTACTGAAGCTTTCTTT. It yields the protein CASSETPTEAFF.

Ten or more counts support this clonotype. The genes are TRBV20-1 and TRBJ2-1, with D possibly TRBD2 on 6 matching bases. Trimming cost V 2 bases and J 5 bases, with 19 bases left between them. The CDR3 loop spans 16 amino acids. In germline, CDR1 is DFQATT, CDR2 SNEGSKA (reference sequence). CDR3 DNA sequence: TGCAGTGCTAGAACCCTTGAAGCGGGCGATAACAATGAGCAGTTCTTC. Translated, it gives CSARTLEAGDNNEQFF.

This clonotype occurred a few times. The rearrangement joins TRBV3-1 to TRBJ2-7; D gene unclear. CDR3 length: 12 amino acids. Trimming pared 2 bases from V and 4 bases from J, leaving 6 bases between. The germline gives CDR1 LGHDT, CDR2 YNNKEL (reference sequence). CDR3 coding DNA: TGTGCCAGCAGCCAAATCCGGTACGAGCAGTACTTC. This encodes CASSQIRYEQYF.

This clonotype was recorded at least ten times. CDR3 sequence: CASSQVRSNEQFF. The CDR3 bases are TGTGCCAGCAGCCAAGTCCGCAGCAATGAGCAGTTCTTC. The chain joins TRBV3-1 to TRBJ2-1, with D unclear. Germline V gives CDR1 LGHDT, CDR2 YNNKEL (reference sequence). Trimming removed 1 base from V and 6 bases from J, with 7 bases in between. CDR3 length: 13 residues.

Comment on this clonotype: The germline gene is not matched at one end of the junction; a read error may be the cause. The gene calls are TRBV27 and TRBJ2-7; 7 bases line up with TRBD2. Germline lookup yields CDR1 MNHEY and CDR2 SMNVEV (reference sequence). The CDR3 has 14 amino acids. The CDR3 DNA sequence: TGTGCCAGCAGTGCCCTAGCGGAGGCCTACGGGCAGTACTTC. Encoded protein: CASSALAEAYGQYF.

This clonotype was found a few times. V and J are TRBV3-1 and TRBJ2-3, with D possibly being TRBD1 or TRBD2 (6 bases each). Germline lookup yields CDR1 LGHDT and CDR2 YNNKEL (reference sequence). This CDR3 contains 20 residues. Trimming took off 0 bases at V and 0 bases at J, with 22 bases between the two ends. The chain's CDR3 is CASSQEAFIRGLPSTDTQYF. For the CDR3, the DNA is TGTGCCAGCAGCCAAGAGGCGTTCATCCGGGGGCTCCCAAGCACAGATACGCAGTATTTT.